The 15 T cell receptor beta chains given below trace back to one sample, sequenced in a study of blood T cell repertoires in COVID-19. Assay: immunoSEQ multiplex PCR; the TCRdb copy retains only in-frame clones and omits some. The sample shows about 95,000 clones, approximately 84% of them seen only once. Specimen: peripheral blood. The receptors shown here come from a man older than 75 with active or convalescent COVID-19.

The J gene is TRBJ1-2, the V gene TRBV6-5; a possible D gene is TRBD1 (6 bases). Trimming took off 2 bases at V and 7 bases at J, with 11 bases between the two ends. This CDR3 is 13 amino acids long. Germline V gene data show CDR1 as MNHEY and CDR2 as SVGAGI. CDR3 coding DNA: TGTGCCAGCAGTTACGACAGGATAGGTGGCTACACCTTC. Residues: CASSYDRIGGYTF.

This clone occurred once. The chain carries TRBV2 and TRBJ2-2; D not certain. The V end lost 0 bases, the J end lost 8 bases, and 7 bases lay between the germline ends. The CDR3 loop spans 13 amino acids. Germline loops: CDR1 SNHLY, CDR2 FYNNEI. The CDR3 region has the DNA TGTGCCAGCAGTGAAGCGCGGCAGGGGGAGCTGTTTTTT. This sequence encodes CASSEARQGELFF.

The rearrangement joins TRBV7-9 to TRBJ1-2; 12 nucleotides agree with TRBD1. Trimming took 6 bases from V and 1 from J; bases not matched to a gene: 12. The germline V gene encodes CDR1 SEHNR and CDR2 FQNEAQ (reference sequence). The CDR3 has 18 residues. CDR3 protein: CASRSTGTGGYSNYGYTF. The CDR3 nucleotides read TGTGCCAGCAGAAGTACCGGGACAGGGGGCTATAGTAACTATGGCTACACCTTC.

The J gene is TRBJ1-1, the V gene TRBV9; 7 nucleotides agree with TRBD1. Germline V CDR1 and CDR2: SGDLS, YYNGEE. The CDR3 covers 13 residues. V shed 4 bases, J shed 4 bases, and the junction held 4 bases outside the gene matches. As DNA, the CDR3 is TGTGCCAGCAGCTACACAGGGGCCACTGAAGCTTTCTTT. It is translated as CASSYTGATEAFF.

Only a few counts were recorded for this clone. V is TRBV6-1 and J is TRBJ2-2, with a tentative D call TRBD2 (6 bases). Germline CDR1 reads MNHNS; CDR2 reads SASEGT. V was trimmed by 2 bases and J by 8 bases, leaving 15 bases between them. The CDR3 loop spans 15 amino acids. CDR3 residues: CASSEFWRVAGELFF. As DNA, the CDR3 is TGTGCCAGCAGTGAATTTTGGAGGGTGGCGGGGGAGCTGTTTTTT.

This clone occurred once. The CDR3 DNA reads TGTGCCATCACCACGGGACAGCCCTCTGGGGCCAACGTCCTGACTTTC. Translating it yields CAITTGQPSGANVLTF. The chain joins TRBV10-3 to TRBJ2-6; 7 positions match TRBD1. Germline V lookup: CDR1 ENHRY, CDR2 SYGVKD. J gave up 0 bases and V 7 bases, and 6 bases lay outside the gene matches. There are 16 residues in the CDR3.

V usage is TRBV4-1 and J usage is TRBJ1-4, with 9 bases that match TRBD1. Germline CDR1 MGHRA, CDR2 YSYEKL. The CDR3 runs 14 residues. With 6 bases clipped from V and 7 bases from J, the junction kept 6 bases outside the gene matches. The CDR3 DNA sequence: TGCGCCAGCAGTCGGGACAGGGAGGCTGAAAAACTGTTTTTT. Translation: CASSRDREAEKLFF.

As DNA, the CDR3 is TGTGCCAGCACCCGATCCTCGGGACAGGGACTAGATACGCAGTATTTT. It codes for CASTRSSGQGLDTQYF. This rearrangement joins TRBV9 to TRBJ2-3; 9 bases agree with TRBD1. CDR1 and CDR2 from the germline V gene are SGDLS and YYNGEE. Losses at the gene ends were 6 bases for V and 5 bases for J; bases not matched to a gene: 13. The CDR3 runs 16 residues.

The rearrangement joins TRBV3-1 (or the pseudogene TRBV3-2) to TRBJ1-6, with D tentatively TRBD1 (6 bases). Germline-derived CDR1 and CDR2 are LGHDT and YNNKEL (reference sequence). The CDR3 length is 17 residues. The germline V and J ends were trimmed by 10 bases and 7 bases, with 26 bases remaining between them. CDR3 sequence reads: CANRRQDSRRGNSPLHF. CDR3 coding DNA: TGTGCCAACCGACGTCAGGACAGTCGAAGGGGGAATTCACCCCTCCACTTT.

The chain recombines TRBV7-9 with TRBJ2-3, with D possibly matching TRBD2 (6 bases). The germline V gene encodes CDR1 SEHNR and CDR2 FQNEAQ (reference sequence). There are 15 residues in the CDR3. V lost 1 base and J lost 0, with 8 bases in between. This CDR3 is CASSLVGTSTDTQYF. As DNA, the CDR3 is TGTGCCAGCAGCTTAGTGGGGACTAGCACAGATACGCAGTATTTT.

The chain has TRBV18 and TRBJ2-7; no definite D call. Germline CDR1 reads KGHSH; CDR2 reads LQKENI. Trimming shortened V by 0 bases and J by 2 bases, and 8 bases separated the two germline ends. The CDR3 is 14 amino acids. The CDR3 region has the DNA TGTGCCAGCTCACCACCGGGCAGACCCTACGAGCAGTACTTC. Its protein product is CASSPPGRPYEQYF.

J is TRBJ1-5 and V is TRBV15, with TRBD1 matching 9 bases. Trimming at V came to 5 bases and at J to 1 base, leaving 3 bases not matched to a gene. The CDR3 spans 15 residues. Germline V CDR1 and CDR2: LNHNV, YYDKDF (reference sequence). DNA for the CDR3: TGTGCCACCAGCGCGGACAGGGGCAGCAATCAGCCCCAGCATTTT. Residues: CATSADRGSNQPQHF.

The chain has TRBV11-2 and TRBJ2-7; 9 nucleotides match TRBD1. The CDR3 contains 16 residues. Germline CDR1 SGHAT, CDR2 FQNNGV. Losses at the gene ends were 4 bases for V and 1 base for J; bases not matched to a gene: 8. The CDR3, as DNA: TGTGCCAGCAGCTCGGTCCGGGACAGGGAATCCTACGAGCAGTACTTC. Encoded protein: CASSSVRDRESYEQYF.

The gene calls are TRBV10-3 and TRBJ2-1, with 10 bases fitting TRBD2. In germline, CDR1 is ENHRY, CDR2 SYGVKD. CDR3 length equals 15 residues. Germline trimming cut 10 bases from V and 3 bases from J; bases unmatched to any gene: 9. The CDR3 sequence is CATAGAGGLYNEQFF. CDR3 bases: TGTGCCACCGCAGGAGCGGGGGGGCTCTACAATGAGCAGTTCTTC.

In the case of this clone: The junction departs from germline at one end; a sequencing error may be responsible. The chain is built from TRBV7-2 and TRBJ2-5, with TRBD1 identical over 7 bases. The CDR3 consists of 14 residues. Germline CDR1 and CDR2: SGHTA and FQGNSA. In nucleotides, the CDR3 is TGTGCCAGCAGTTCCGGGACAGCCCTTCTCCCTTTTCACTTC. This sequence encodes CASSSGTALLPFHF.